This entry concerns a single TCR beta chain. A J-beta primer mix and a sample-barcoded 5' primer were used in a second PCR of roughly 7 to 12 cycles. Each CDR3 protein is one row after TCRdb ran MiXCR on the 5' RACE reads. The table has hundreds of thousands of distinct CDR3 sequences, roughly 26% seen once; the top ten hold 15% to 20%. The data were taken from a study of blood T cells in healthy people across ages. V lost 0 bases to trimming and J lost 9 bases, with 13 bases between them. This CDR3 is 14 amino acids long. Germline V gene data show CDR1 as SGHKS and CDR2 as YYEKEE (reference sequence).

The chain employs TRBV5-5 and TRBJ1-5; possibly TRBD1 for D (5 bases). What was sequenced was blood. The TCR was taken from a woman aged 80 or over in good health. CDR3 sequence reads: CASSLDPPGRPQHF. CDR3 sequence (DNA): TGTGCCAGCAGCTTGGACCCCCCAGGGAGGCCCCAGCATTTT.